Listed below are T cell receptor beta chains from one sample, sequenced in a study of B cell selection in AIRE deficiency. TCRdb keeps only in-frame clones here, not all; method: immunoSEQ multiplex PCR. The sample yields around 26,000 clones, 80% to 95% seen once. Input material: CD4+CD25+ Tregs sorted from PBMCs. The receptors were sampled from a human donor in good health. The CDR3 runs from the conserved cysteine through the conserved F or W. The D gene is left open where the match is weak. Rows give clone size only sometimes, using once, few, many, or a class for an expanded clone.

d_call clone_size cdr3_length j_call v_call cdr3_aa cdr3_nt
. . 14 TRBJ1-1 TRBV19 CASTNRNRVDRAFF TGTGCCAGTACCAACCGGAACAGGGTTGATCGAGCTTTCTTT
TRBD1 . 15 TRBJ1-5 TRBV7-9 CASSDDRGGNQPQHF TGTGCCAGCAGCGACGACAGGGGAGGCAATCAGCCCCAGCATTTT
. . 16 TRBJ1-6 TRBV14 CASSHTSRGTNSPLHF TGTGCCAGCAGCCATACGTCGCGGGGGACTAATTCACCCCTCCACTTT
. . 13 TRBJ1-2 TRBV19 CASSIEVGGSYTF TGTGCCAGTAGTATAGAGGTCGGGGGAAGCTACACCTTC
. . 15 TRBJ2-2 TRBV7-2 CASSPPPGNTGELFF TGTGCCAGCAGCCCCCCCCCGGGGAACACCGGGGAGCTGTTTTTT
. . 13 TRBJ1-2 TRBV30 CAWSVRANYGYTF TGTGCCTGGAGTGTACGGGCCAACTATGGCTACACCTTC
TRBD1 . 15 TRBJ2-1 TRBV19 CASSPTGDTYNEQFF TGTGCCAGTAGCCCGACAGGGGATACCTACAATGAGCAGTTCTTC
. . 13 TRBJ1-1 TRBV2 CASTGVGNTEAFF TGTGCCAGCACGGGGGTCGGGAACACTGAAGCTTTCTTT
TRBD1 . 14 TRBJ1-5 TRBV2 CASSLQGPHQPQHF TGTGCCAGCAGCCTACAGGGGCCGCATCAGCCCCAGCATTTT
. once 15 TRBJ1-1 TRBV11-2 CASSTRTGMNTEAFF TGTGCCAGCAGCACTAGGACGGGAATGAACACTGAAGCTTTCTTT
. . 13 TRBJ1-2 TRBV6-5 CASSYRRLGGYTF TGTGCCAGCAGTTACCGCCGATTGGGGGGCTACACCTTC
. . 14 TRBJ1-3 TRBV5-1 CASSLAPVGNTIYF TGCGCCAGCAGCTTGGCCCCGGTGGGAAACACCATATATTTT
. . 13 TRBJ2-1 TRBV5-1 CASSLVILDEQFF TGCGCCAGCAGCTTGGTTATCCTCGATGAGCAGTTCTTC